This TCR beta chain was recovered during a study of T cell responses to AZD1222 COVID-19 vaccine. Overall study results and limits: Repertoire sampling happened only post peak T cell response. Targeting of unmutated variant regions was reportedly seen in nearly half of spike-specific TCRs. Spike as a whole was targeted by vaccine-associated CD4 TCRs, dominant at 160-218 and 743-854. Clonal diversity was possibly underestimated, and white British individuals and females predominated among donors.

Sequencing was performed with immunoSEQ multiplex PCR; in TCRdb, only in-frame clones are kept and a portion is missing. The data contain approximately 100,000 clones, about 87% of them singletons. Remarks on this clone: Its antigen remains unknown. Other nucleotide sequences from this sample produce the same CDR3.

This TCR was recovered from an adult who received the AZD1222 COVID-19 vaccine. The sample here was peripheral blood, taken 28 days after the second AZD1222 dose.

CDR3 amino acids: CASSSDSYNSPLHF. The CDR3 nucleotides read TGTGCCAGCAGCAGCGACAGCTATAATTCACCCCTCCACTTT. The rearrangement joins TRBV6-5 to TRBJ1-6, with D possibly matching TRBD1 (5 bases). This CDR3 has 14 residues. Germline CDR1 reads MNHEY; CDR2 reads SVGAGI. Trimming took off 6 bases at V and 3 bases at J, with 9 bases between the two ends.